This T cell receptor beta chain was documented in a study of preoperative IRX-2 immunotherapy in early breast cancer. Some clones are missing from TCRdb's copy, which holds only in-frame ones; the method was immunoSEQ multiplex PCR. This sample has 40,000 to 50,000 clones, with 60% to 80% found just once. This CDR3 has 15 residues. The ends were cut back, 4 bases at V and 2 bases at J, with 16 bases in the middle. Germline V gene data show CDR1 as SGHRS and CDR2 as YFSETQ. Documented treatment: preoperative locoregional IRX-2 cytokine immunotherapy. Patients received preoperative, locoregional IRX-2 cytokine immunotherapy in a phase Ib study.

The source material was tumor tissue, sampled after IRX-2 immunotherapy. The clonotype was recovered from a human donor with breast cancer. V gene TRBV5-1 combines with J gene TRBJ2-7; D might be TRBD1 or TRBD2, each matching 5 bases. This CDR3 is CASSVTGTPTYEQYF. The CDR3 DNA sequence: TGCGCCAGCAGCGTAACCGGGACGCCTACCTACGAGCAGTACTTC.